The 2 T cell receptor beta chains below come from one sample, sequenced in a study of PD-1 blockade in mismatch repair-deficient tumors. Using immunoSEQ multiplex PCR, the repertoire was profiled, and TCRdb retains in-frame clones only, with some absent. The profile shows about 100,000 clones, 70% to 85% of them singletons. This specimen was peripheral blood, taken about 33 weeks after starting pembrolizumab. The receptors originated from an adult with mismatch repair-deficient cancer.

V gene TRBV14 combines with J gene TRBJ2-1, with a tentative D call TRBD2 (5 bases). CDR1 is SGHDN, CDR2 FVKESK, per germline. V was trimmed by 8 bases and J by 3 bases, leaving 14 bases between them. The CDR3 is made up of 14 amino acids. The CDR3 region is CASGYRGYYNEQFF. In nucleotides, the CDR3 is TGTGCCAGCGGGTATAGAGGGTACTACAATGAGCAGTTCTTC.

This clone was counted between two and nine times. The chain is built from TRBV7-3 and TRBJ2-1, with TRBD2 as a possible D gene (6 bases). This CDR3 is 12 amino acids long. V gave up 5 bases and J gave up 9 bases, with 11 bases separating them. CDR1 SGHTA and CDR2 FQGTGA come from the germline V gene. For the CDR3, the DNA is TGTGCCAGCAGCCTACGGCGGGGTGAGCAGTTCTTC. Amino acids: CASSLRRGEQFF. The complete variable domain, with remaining parts taken from reference TRBV7-3 and TRBJ2-1, reads GAGVSQTPSNKVTEKGKYVELRCDPISGHTALYWYRQSLGQGPEFLIYFQGTGAADDSGLPNDRFFAVRPEGSVSTLKIQRTERGDSAVYLCASSLRRGEQFFGPGTRLTVL.